This T cell receptor (beta chain) was documented in a study of PD-1 and CTLA-4 blockade in melanoma. Sequencing used immunoSEQ multiplex PCR; TCRdb keeps in-frame clones, though not all of them. Of about 32,000 clones in the sample, about 88% were seen once. J was trimmed by 9 bases and V by 1 base; bases with no gene match: 2. This CDR3 region has 14 residues. The germline CDR1 and CDR2 sequences are SGHTA and FQGNSA. Only a few counts were recorded for this clone. The receptor's source is a human donor with melanoma. The chain links TRBV7-2 to TRBJ1-6; 8 bases match TRBD1. The source was CD8+ T cells from peripheral blood, collected from a patient given anti-PD-1 treatment. Here the CDR3 reads CASSLGGTGSPLHF. CDR3 coding DNA: TGTGCCAGCAGCTTAGGTGGGACAGGTTCACCCCTCCACTTT.